This T cell receptor beta chain is drawn from a study of blood T cells in healthy people across ages. Study-wide background: There was about one barcoded beta molecule captured by template switching per two T cells.

A sample-barcoded 5' primer and a J-beta primer mix were used in a second PCR of roughly 7 to 12 cycles. One entry per CDR3 protein results from TCRdb running MiXCR on the 5' RACE reads. The sample records about 620,000 distinct CDR3 sequences, 52% being singletons. The length of the CDR3 is 14 residues. It was ten milliliters of peripheral blood that were drawn from each donor. Total RNA, at least 6 micrograms per sample, came from PBMCs. Comment on this clonotype: A much more abundant neighbour one base away suggests this may be a read error.

The chain employs TRBV12-3 or TRBV12-4 and TRBJ2-5, with a tentative D call TRBD1 (5 bases). The J call may be mistaken, given a closer DNA end match to TRBJ2-7. The sequencing sample was made of blood. The sequence was collected from a woman older than 75 in good health. CDR3 residues: CASSLVQGSCEQYF. CDR3 DNA: TGTGCCAGCAGTTTAGTCCAGGGATCATGCGAGCAGTACTTC.